These 22 T cell receptor beta chains share one sample of origin, sequenced in a study of cytomegalovirus exposure and HLA in healthy donors. PCR employed 60 Vbeta and 13 Jbeta primers. Profiling relied on immunoSEQ multiplex PCR, and the TCRdb table lists in-frame clones only, not all of them. The data contain 100,000 to 150,000 clones, 70% to 85% of them seen just once; the ten biggest clones take up roughly 12%. The sequenced sample consisted of PBMCs. The receptors come from a woman between 35 and 50 years old in good health and CMV-seropositive.

V usage is TRBV27 and J usage is TRBJ1-1, with 8 nucleotides matching TRBD1. The germline gives CDR1 MNHEY, CDR2 SMNVEV (reference sequence). V was clipped by 4 bases and J by 4 bases; unmatched bases: 11. CDR3 length: 16 residues. The CDR3 protein is CASSSLRGRESTEAFF. DNA for the CDR3: TGTGCCAGCAGTTCGCTCAGGGGGCGCGAAAGCACTGAAGCTTTCTTT.

The chain combines TRBV30 with TRBJ2-6, with TRBD1 as a possible D gene (6 bases). V was trimmed by 2 bases and J by 3 bases, leaving 14 bases between them. There are 16 residues in the CDR3. In germline, CDR1 is GTSNPN, CDR2 SVGIG (reference sequence). The CDR3 nucleotides are TGTGCCTGGAGTCGATCCTCAGGGGTTGGGGCCAACGTCCTGACTTTC. It translates to CAWSRSSGVGANVLTF.

The CDR3 DNA sequence: TGTGCCAGCAGCTCGGACTGGAACACTGAAGCTTTCTTT. It codes for CASSSDWNTEAFF. The chain recombines TRBV7-9 with TRBJ1-1; D is unresolved. The germline V and J ends were trimmed by 4 bases and 1 base, with 7 bases remaining between them. Per germline, CDR1 SEHNR and CDR2 FQNEAQ (reference sequence). This CDR3 has 13 residues. The full variable domain, completed using reference TRBV7-9 and TRBJ1-1, is DTGVSQNPRHKITKRGQNVTFRCDPISEHNRLYWYRQTLGQGPEFLTYFQNEAQLEKSRLLSDRFSAERPKGSFSTLEIQRTEQGDSAMYLCASSSDWNTEAFFGQGTRLTVV.

This clone appeared a single time. The rearrangement joins TRBV5-4 to TRBJ2-7; D call uncertain. The CDR3 is made up of 14 amino acids. V lost 4 bases and J lost 5, with 16 bases in between. The germline V gene encodes CDR1 SGHNT and CDR2 YYREEE (reference sequence). The CDR3 region has the DNA TGTGCCAGCAGCGTGGTGGGCGATCGAGACGAGCAGTACTTC. Its protein product is CASSVVGDRDEQYF. Drawing the rest from reference TRBV5-4 and TRBJ2-7, the complete variable domain is ETGVTQSPTHLIKTRGQQVTLRCSSQSGHNTVSWYQQALGQGPQFIFQYYREEENGRGNFPPRFSGLQFPNYSSELNVNALELDDSALYLCASSVVGDRDEQYFGPGTRLTVT.

The chain is built from TRBV28 and TRBJ1-2; D is unresolved. The V gene lost 5 bases and the J gene lost 3 bases, with 7 bases spanning the gap. The CDR3 contains 12 residues. Germline lookup yields CDR1 MDHEN and CDR2 SYDVKM. Written as DNA, the CDR3 is TGTGCCAGCAGTATCGTCGACTATGGCTACACCTTC. As protein: CASSIVDYGYTF.

The rearrangement uses TRBV29-1 and TRBJ2-7; 10 bases agree with TRBD2. Germline V CDR1 and CDR2: SQVTM, ANQGSEA. The junction had 11 bases not matched to a gene; V was cut back by 7 bases and J by 5 bases. The CDR3 is 14 amino acids. CDR3 sequence reads: CSATTGLANHEQYF. CDR3 in DNA: TGCAGCGCGACAACGGGACTAGCGAACCACGAGCAGTACTTC.

J is TRBJ2-1 and V is TRBV30; D remains ambiguous. The CDR3 covers 16 residues. Trimming cost V 0 bases and J 3 bases, with 15 bases left between them. Looked up from germline, CDR1 is GTSNPN and CDR2 is SVGIG (reference sequence). As DNA, the CDR3 is TGTGCCTGGAGTGTACTCGGCGGTTCAATCTACAATGAGCAGTTCTTC. Its protein product is CAWSVLGGSIYNEQFF.

This clone was detected a few times. V is TRBV4-1 and J is TRBJ1-1; 8 bases agree with TRBD1. CDR1 is MGHRA, CDR2 YSYEKL, per germline. The CDR3 length is 13 residues. The junction had 4 bases not matched to a gene; V was cut back by 1 base and J by 9 bases. The CDR3 nucleotides are TGCGCCAGCAGCCAAGTGGGACAGGTGAAAGCTTTCTTT. Protein product: CASSQVGQVKAFF.

This sequence joins TRBV15 and TRBJ1-1, with 10 positions matching TRBD1. After removal of 0 bases from V and 2 bases from J, the junction contained 6 bases not matched to a gene. CDR1 and CDR2 (germline): LNHNV, YYDKDF (reference sequence). CDR3 length: 17 residues. This CDR3 is CATSRDRGQGSNTEAFF. CDR3 nucleotide sequence: TGTGCCACCAGCAGAGATCGGGGACAGGGGAGTAACACTGAAGCTTTCTTT.

The chain recombines TRBV11-2 with TRBJ1-2; TRBD1 matches at 9 bases. Losses at the gene ends were 4 bases for V and 0 bases for J; bases not matched to a gene: 6. CDR3 size: 16 residues. CDR1 SGHAT and CDR2 FQNNGV come from the germline V gene. The CDR3, as DNA: TGTGCCAGCAGCTATCGGACAGGGGAGGCTAACTATGGCTACACCTTC. The encoded protein is CASSYRTGEANYGYTF. Full variable domain (rest looked up from reference TRBV11-2 and TRBJ1-2): EAGVAQSPRYKIIEKRQSVAFWCNPISGHATLYWYQQILGQGPKLLIQFQNNGVVDDSQLPKDRFSAERLKGVDSTLKIQPAKLEDSAVYLCASSYRTGEANYGYTFGSGTRLTVV.

V gene TRBV30 combines with J gene TRBJ2-7, with 9 bases aligning to TRBD1. CDR3 size: 15 residues. Germline V gene sequence: CDR1 GTSNPN, CDR2 SVGIG (reference sequence). V shed 0 bases, J shed 3 bases, and the junction held 6 bases outside the gene matches. The CDR3 sequence is CAWSVSPDRGYEQYF. The CDR3 DNA is TGTGCCTGGAGTGTTTCTCCGGACAGGGGCTACGAGCAGTACTTC.

A few counts support this clone. The chain combines TRBV4-1 with TRBJ1-4, with D uncertain. The germline V and J ends were trimmed by 4 bases and 8 bases, with 14 bases remaining between them. The CDR3 covers 14 residues. Germline V CDR1 and CDR2: MGHRA, YSYEKL. CDR3 loop: CASSPLSAAEKLFF. The CDR3 DNA follows: TGCGCCAGCAGCCCCCTAAGTGCCGCAGAAAAACTGTTTTTT.

The chain combines TRBV18 with TRBJ1-2, with 10 bases fitting TRBD1. CDR1 and CDR2 (germline): KGHSH, LQKENI. The CDR3 sequence is 15 residues long. After removal of 3 bases from V and 4 bases from J, the junction contained 5 bases not matched to a gene. The CDR3 nucleotides read TGTGCCAGCTCACCCGGGACAGGGGATCCCTATGGCTACACCTTC. This encodes CASSPGTGDPYGYTF.

The chain combines TRBV6-1 with TRBJ2-5, with D possibly being TRBD2 (8 bases). Germline V gene sequence: CDR1 MNHNS, CDR2 SASEGT. V was clipped by 4 bases and J by 5 bases, with 20 bases between them. CDR3 size: 16 residues. CDR3 in DNA: TGTGCCAGCAGTGGTGGGACAGTCCCTAGCGGGGAGACCCAGTACTTC. It encodes CASSGGTVPSGETQYF.

CDR3 DNA sequence: TGTGCCAGTACTACGGGACTAGCGGTGAGCACAGATACGCAGTATTTT. This translates into CASTTGLAVSTDTQYF. The chain links TRBV19 to TRBJ2-3; TRBD2 agrees at 11 bases. CDR1 and CDR2 from the germline V gene are LNHDA and SQIVND (reference sequence). V shed 7 bases and J 0 bases; nucleotides not matched to a gene: 6. The CDR3 loop spans 16 amino acids.

The chain links TRBV4-1 to TRBJ2-7; TRBD1 matches at 9 bases. Germline CDR1 is MGHRA and CDR2 is YSYEKL. V dropped 3 bases and J dropped 3; count of bases not matched to a gene: 9. The CDR3 consists of 16 residues. The CDR3 spells CASSHEGQGKFYEQYF. The CDR3 DNA sequence: TGCGCCAGCAGCCATGAAGGACAGGGGAAGTTCTACGAGCAGTACTTC.

The chain joins TRBV28 to TRBJ1-5; D remains ambiguous. CDR3 length equals 14 residues. Trimming stripped 5 bases from V and 4 bases from J, with 12 bases between. Germline V CDR1 and CDR2: MDHEN, SYDVKM. CDR3 in amino acids: CASSPTPINQPQHF. CDR3 nucleotide sequence: TGTGCCAGCAGTCCCACTCCTATAAATCAGCCCCAGCATTTT. The variable domain in full, completed from reference TRBV28 and TRBJ1-5, reads DVKVTQSSRYLVKRTGEKVFLECVQDMDHENMFWYRQDPGLGLRLIYFSYDVKMKEKGDIPEGYSVSREKKERFSLILESASTNQTSMYLCASSPTPINQPQHFGDGTRLSIL.

The V gene is TRBV19, the J gene TRBJ2-3, with D possibly being TRBD2 (5 bases). CDR3 size: 13 residues. Germline CDR1 reads LNHDA; CDR2 reads SQIVND (reference sequence). V was cut by 6 bases and J by 8 bases, with 15 bases left in between. In nucleotides, the CDR3 is TGTGCCAGTAGCCCCCAGCGGTCGGGTACGCAGTATTTT. It yields the protein CASSPQRSGTQYF.

This chain uses TRBV7-9 with TRBJ1-1, with 7 positions matching TRBD1. The CDR3 is 16 amino acids. Per the germline V gene, CDR1 is SEHNR and CDR2 is FQNEAQ (reference sequence). The V segment lost 7 bases and the J segment 1 base; nucleotides outside the gene matches: 12. CDR3 bases: TGTGCCAGCAATCAAGGCGACAGGGCTGGGAACACTGAAGCTTTCTTT. It translates to CASNQGDRAGNTEAFF.

The V and J genes are TRBV5-1 and TRBJ1-2, with 8 bases fitting TRBD1. V dropped 4 bases and J dropped 9; count of bases not matched to a gene: 5. The CDR3 has 12 amino acids. From germline, CDR1 is SGHRS and CDR2 YFSETQ. In nucleotides, the CDR3 is TGCGCCAGCAGCCCTGGACAGGGAAGCTACACCTTC. It codes for CASSPGQGSYTF.

The chain combines TRBV18 with TRBJ2-3; the D gene is possibly TRBD2 (6 bases). The germline CDR1 and CDR2 sequences are KGHSH and LQKENI. This CDR3 spans 15 amino acids. With 3 bases removed from V and 0 bases from J, the gap between germline ends came to 10 bases. This chain's CDR3 is CASSPREISTDTQYF. CDR3 in DNA: TGTGCCAGCTCACCCCGGGAGATCAGCACAGATACGCAGTATTTT.

The chain links TRBV7-3 to TRBJ2-3; no firm D call. V was clipped by 4 bases and J by 6 bases, with 11 bases between them. The CDR3 runs to 13 residues. CDR1 and CDR2 from the germline V gene are SGHTA and FQGTGA. CDR3 nucleotides: TGTGCCAGCAGCTCACCTATTTCGGATACGCAGTATTTT. Translated, it gives CASSSPISDTQYF.